Below, 25 T cell receptor beta chains from the same sample are listed, as sequenced in a study of technical replicates of blood from a few donors. Sequencing was performed with immunoSEQ multiplex PCR; in TCRdb, only in-frame clones are kept and a portion is missing. The table has tens of thousands of clones, 80% to 90% seen once. The sequencing sample was made of PBMCs. The origin of the receptors is a human donor in good health. Some clones in this sample may be carry-over from other donors' samples.

The chain carries TRBV2 and TRBJ2-5; 9 nucleotides align to TRBD2. CDR1 and CDR2 from the germline V gene are SNHLY and FYNNEI. With V trimmed by 6 bases and J by 5 bases, 13 bases remained unmatched. The CDR3 consists of 16 residues. The CDR3 bases are TGTGCCAGCAGCCCCCCCCCGGCGGGGGGGACGGAGACCCAGTACTTC. Protein sequence: CASSPPPAGGTETQYF.

This chain uses TRBV6-4 with TRBJ2-7; 7 nucleotides agree with TRBD2. Losses at the gene ends were 6 bases for V and 2 bases for J; bases not matched to a gene: 7. Germline V lookup: CDR1 MRHNA, CDR2 SNTAGT. The CDR3 is made up of 14 amino acids. The CDR3 DNA sequence: TGTGCCAGCAGGAATAGCGGGTCCCCCTACGAGCAGTACTTC. Residues: CASRNSGSPYEQYF.

The chain employs TRBV15 and TRBJ2-5, with D perhaps matching TRBD1 (6 bases). V was trimmed by 4 bases and J by 4 bases, leaving 13 bases between them. CDR3 size: 14 residues. CDR1 and CDR2 from the germline V gene are LNHNV and YYDKDF (reference sequence). The CDR3 coding sequence is TGTGCCACCAGCACCCGACAGGTGGGAGAGACCCAGTACTTC. Its protein product is CATSTRQVGETQYF.

The gene calls are TRBV29-1 and TRBJ1-1; D not certain. The CDR3 consists of 14 residues. The germline V gene has CDR1 SQVTM and CDR2 ANQGSEA. V shed 5 bases and J shed 3 bases, with 16 bases lying between them. The CDR3 DNA reads TGCAGCGTTTCCCTCGACTTGGAGGACACTGAAGCTTTCTTT. It encodes CSVSLDLEDTEAFF. The whole variable domain, remainder taken from reference TRBV29-1 and TRBJ1-1, is SAVISQKPSRDICQRGTSLTIQCQVDSQVTMMFWYRQQPGQSLTLIATANQGSEATYESGFVIDKFPISRPNLTFSTLTVSNMSPEDSSIYLCSVSLDLEDTEAFFGQGTRLTVV.

The V gene is TRBV7-6, the J gene TRBJ2-3; the D is unclear. Germline values: CDR1 SGHVS, CDR2 FNYEAQ. The germline V and J ends were trimmed by 2 bases and 0 bases, with 9 bases remaining between them. CDR3 length: 15 residues. In DNA, the CDR3 is TGTGCCAGCAGCTTAAGTCGGGTGAGCACAGATACGCAGTATTTT. Encoded protein: CASSLSRVSTDTQYF.

The V and J genes are TRBV6-5 and TRBJ1-1, with a possible D match to TRBD1 (5 bases). From germline, CDR1 is MNHEY and CDR2 SVGAGI. The CDR3 runs to 12 residues. The V end was cut by 6 bases, the J end by 4 bases, with 9 bases between. CDR3 residues: CASRPGPTEAFF. The CDR3 DNA sequence: TGTGCCAGCAGGCCAGGGCCCACTGAAGCTTTCTTT.

The chain employs TRBV18 and TRBJ2-6; TRBD1 is a possible D gene (6 bases). Per the germline V gene, CDR1 is KGHSH and CDR2 is LQKENI. There are 16 residues in the CDR3. V lost 2 bases and J lost 4, with 12 bases in between. As DNA, the CDR3 is TGTGCCAGCTCACCAACGGGGACACTAGGGGCCAACGTCCTGACTTTC. It translates to CASSPTGTLGANVLTF.

The V gene is TRBV27, the J gene TRBJ1-1; D ambiguous. V gave up 5 bases and J gave up 4 bases, with 14 bases separating them. CDR1 and CDR2 (germline): MNHEY, SMNVEV (reference sequence). The CDR3 covers 14 residues. CDR3 residues: CASSPTDGVTEAFF. In DNA form, the CDR3 reads TGTGCCAGCAGTCCCACCGATGGAGTCACTGAAGCTTTCTTT.

The chain combines TRBV6-1 with TRBJ2-2; D is possibly TRBD1 (6 bases). Germline CDR1 MNHNS, CDR2 SASEGT. V gave up 4 bases and J gave up 0 bases, with 6 bases separating them. The CDR3 is 14 amino acids. CDR3 sequence: CASSGQANTGELFF. The CDR3 bases are TGTGCCAGCAGTGGACAGGCGAACACCGGGGAGCTGTTTTTT.

The chain carries TRBV4-1 and TRBJ2-5; 8 bases match TRBD2. From germline, CDR1 is MGHRA and CDR2 YSYEKL. V lost 5 bases to trimming and J lost 5 bases; unmatched junction nucleotides: 10. The CDR3 is made up of 15 amino acids. DNA for the CDR3: TGCGCCAGCAGCTCCCCCGGAGCGGGAGAGGAGACCCAGTACTTC. Its protein is CASSSPGAGEETQYF.

The rearrangement links TRBV4-3 to TRBJ2-6; D may be TRBD1 (6 bases). There are 18 residues in the CDR3. Germline values: CDR1 LGHNA, CDR2 YSLEER. The V and J ends lost 3 bases and 2 bases respectively, with 17 bases between them. The CDR3 DNA reads as TGCGCCAGCAGCCATTATCCCCCACAGGGTGCTGGGGCCAACGTCCTGACTTTC. Its protein product is CASSHYPPQGAGANVLTF.

The chain combines TRBV10-2 with TRBJ2-7; D gene ambiguous. Trimming shortened V by 0 bases and J by 2 bases, and 5 bases separated the two germline ends. Germline loops: CDR1 WSHSY, CDR2 SAAADI. The CDR3 loop spans 13 amino acids. As DNA, the CDR3 is TGCGCCAGCAGTGAGTCGAACACCTACGAGCAGTACTTC. Amino acids: CASSESNTYEQYF.

This rearrangement joins TRBV7-2 to TRBJ2-3; TRBD2 matches 16 bases. V shed 6 bases and J 3 bases; nucleotides not matched to a gene: 9. This CDR3 comprises 18 residues. Germline CDR1 and CDR2: SGHTA and FQGNSA. The chain's CDR3 is CASSSGLAGGPRTDTQYF. For the CDR3, the DNA is TGTGCCAGCAGTTCGGGACTAGCGGGAGGGCCTAGGACAGATACGCAGTATTTT.

The CDR3 sequence is CAHFRGGGSEAFF. CDR3 DNA sequence: TGTGCCCATTTCAGGGGTGGTGGGAGTGAAGCTTTCTTT. The rearrangement links TRBV30 to TRBJ1-1; tentatively, D is TRBD1 (6 bases). Germline CDR1 is GTSNPN and CDR2 is SVGIG (reference sequence). This CDR3 comprises 13 residues. With 8 bases removed from V and 7 bases from J, the gap between germline ends came to 20 bases.

CDR3 in DNA: TGCGCCAGCAGTTCCACCCGGGACAGAGGCGAGCAGTACTTC. It encodes CASSSTRDRGEQYF. This chain uses TRBV5-1 with TRBJ2-7; 7 bases agree with TRBD1. The CDR3 has 14 residues. Germline-derived CDR1 and CDR2 are SGHRS and YFSETQ. Trimming took 5 bases from V and 6 from J; bases not matched to a gene: 11.

The chain joins TRBV11-2 to TRBJ1-4, with 8 bases that match TRBD1. V lost 5 bases, J lost 4 bases, and 6 bases stayed unmatched. Germline-derived CDR1 and CDR2 are SGHAT and FQNNGV. The CDR3 contains 15 residues. The CDR3 spells CASSLGQVNNEKLFF. For the CDR3, the DNA is TGTGCCAGCAGCCTGGGACAGGTCAATAATGAAAAACTGTTTTTT. Based on the CDR3 plus reference TRBV11-2 and TRBJ1-4, the full variable domain is EAGVAQSPRYKIIEKRQSVAFWCNPISGHATLYWYQQILGQGPKLLIQFQNNGVVDDSQLPKDRFSAERLKGVDSTLKIQPAKLEDSAVYLCASSLGQVNNEKLFFGSGTQLSVL.

The chain uses TRBV19 and TRBJ1-1; D perhaps matches TRBD1 (5 bases). The CDR3 totals 14 residues. CDR1 and CDR2 from the germline V gene are LNHDA and SQIVND (reference sequence). Trimming took 5 bases from V and 5 from J, leaving 15 bases between them. In DNA, the CDR3 is TGTGCCAGTAGTCCGTGGCAGGGAGGGACTGAAGCTTTCTTT. This encodes CASSPWQGGTEAFF.

The chain recombines TRBV5-4 with TRBJ2-2, with a possible D match to TRBD1 (6 bases). V was shortened by 4 bases and J by 7 bases, with 14 bases between the two germline ends. The CDR3 contains 14 residues. Germline-derived CDR1 and CDR2 are SGHNT and YYREEE (reference sequence). As DNA, the CDR3 is TGTGCCAGCAGCGCGGAACAGGGACACGGGGAGCTGTTTTTT. Protein product: CASSAEQGHGELFF.

The chain links TRBV7-9 to TRBJ1-6, with TRBD1 identical over 7 bases. From germline, CDR1 is SEHNR and CDR2 FQNEAQ (reference sequence). CDR3 length equals 14 residues. The V segment lost 4 bases and the J segment 5 bases; nucleotides outside the gene matches: 2. The CDR3 sequence is CASSWDSDNSPLHF. The CDR3 DNA is TGTGCCAGCAGCTGGGACAGTGATAATTCACCCCTCCACTTT.

This chain connects TRBV11-2 to TRBJ1-2, with 8 nucleotides matching TRBD1. CDR3 length: 15 residues. The V gene's germline CDR1 is SGHAT and CDR2 FQNNGV. J was trimmed by 3 bases and V by 2 bases; bases with no gene match: 5. The CDR3 DNA follows: TGTGCCAGCAGCTTACAGCAGGGGGCATACTATGGCTACACCTTC. As protein: CASSLQQGAYYGYTF.

The table lists this clone with a few counts. The rearrangement uses TRBV23-1 and TRBJ1-2; TRBD1 is a possible D gene (5 bases). TRBV23-1 falls under the ORF class, with uncertain function. The CDR3 contains 16 residues. Between the trimmed V and J ends, which lost 7 bases and 1 base, there was a span of 19 bases. The CDR3 DNA is TGCGCCAGCAAGGACAATCCGGATACACATAACTATGGCTACACCTTC. Protein product: CASKDNPDTHNYGYTF.

The chain uses TRBV5-1 and TRBJ2-4; tentatively, D is TRBD1 (6 bases). This CDR3 is built from 15 residues. The germline gives CDR1 SGHRS, CDR2 YFSETQ. V lost 2 bases and J lost 2, with 11 bases in between. The CDR3 here is CASSFQQGTKNIQYF. The CDR3 region has the DNA TGCGCCAGCAGCTTTCAACAGGGAACCAAAAACATTCAGTACTTC.

This sequence joins TRBV11-1 and TRBJ1-2; D is possibly TRBD1 (6 bases). The germline V gene has CDR1 SGHAT and CDR2 FQDESV (reference sequence). V lost 4 bases, J lost 6 bases, and 15 bases lay in between. This CDR3 is 14 amino acids long. CDR3 sequence: CASSSGQSTNGYTF. The CDR3 DNA reads as TGTGCCAGCAGCTCCGGACAGAGTACAAATGGCTACACCTTC.

The rearrangement uses TRBV19 and TRBJ1-4, with 8 bases identical to TRBD1. J was trimmed by 4 bases and V by 4 bases; bases with no gene match: 11. The CDR3 is 17 residues long. Germline values: CDR1 LNHDA, CDR2 SQIVND (reference sequence). The chain's CDR3 is CASSNLAGGAHNEKLFF. Here the CDR3 DNA reads TGTGCCAGTAGTAACTTAGCAGGGGGCGCCCATAATGAAAAACTGTTTTTT.

The chain has TRBV19 and TRBJ2-4; perhaps TRBD1 as D (5 bases). CDR3 length: 13 amino acids. The germline V gene encodes CDR1 LNHDA and CDR2 SQIVND (reference sequence). V was cut by 9 bases and J by 8 bases, with 17 bases left in between. The CDR3 is CASRSGAGDIQYF. The DNA for the CDR3 is TGTGCCAGCCGGAGTGGGGCTGGGGACATTCAGTACTTC.